The 7 T cell receptor beta chains given below trace back to one sample, sequenced in a study of blood T cells in healthy people across ages. The authors ran a second PCR of about 6 to 11 cycles using a sample-barcoded 5' primer and a J-beta primer mix. From the 5' RACE reads, TCRdb called clonotypes with MiXCR, one entry per CDR3 protein. The table lists approximately 770,000 distinct CDR3 sequences, roughly 60% of them singletons. Sequenced input: blood. The receptors stem from a man aged 30 to 39 in good health.

This clonotype has only one observation. The CDR3 DNA reads TGCAGCGTTGTACCCAGCGGGGTTTTCGGTGAGCAGTTCTTC. This sequence encodes CSVVPSGVFGEQFF. This sequence joins TRBV29-1 and TRBJ2-1; 7 nucleotides match TRBD2. Germline-derived CDR1 and CDR2 are SQVTM and ANQGSEA. This CDR3 is built from 14 residues. V dropped 4 bases and J dropped 9; count of bases not matched to a gene: 12.

The chain recombines TRBV25-1 with TRBJ2-6; D is uncertain. This CDR3 comprises 15 residues. Trimming removed 1 base at V and 1 base at J, with 5 bases between. The V gene's germline CDR1 is MGHDK and CDR2 SYGVNS. The CDR3: CASSELTSGANVLTF. The CDR3 DNA is TGTGCCAGCAGTGAATTGACGTCTGGGGCCAACGTCCTGACTTTC.

J is TRBJ2-7 and V is TRBV7-2; 8 bases fit TRBD1. The CDR3 has 14 residues. V was pared by 5 bases and J by 2 bases, with 5 bases of the junction left unmatched. Per germline, CDR1 SGHTA and CDR2 FQGNSA. The CDR3 loop reads CASSKEQGAYEQYF. For the CDR3, the DNA is TGTGCCAGCAGCAAGGAACAGGGGGCCTACGAGCAGTACTTC.

The CDR3 region is CASSRLRQETQYF. The CDR3 DNA sequence: TGTGCCAGCAGTCGACTACGCCAAGAGACCCAGTACTTC. The V call is TRBV6-2 or TRBV6-3, the J call TRBJ2-5, with a tentative D call TRBD2 (5 bases). From germline, CDR1 is MNHEY and CDR2 SVGEGT. The CDR3 has 13 residues. Trimming shortened V by 5 bases and J by 1 base, and 8 bases separated the two germline ends.

As for this clonotype: The junction shows a germline mismatch at one end, possibly a read error. The genes are TRBV20-1 and TRBJ2-7; TRBD1 matches at 8 bases. The CDR3 runs 13 residues. Germline-derived CDR1 and CDR2 are DFQATT and SNEGSKA (reference sequence). CDR3 sequence (DNA): TGCAGTGCTGCGGGACAGGACTCCTACGGGCAGTACTTC. Translating gives CSAAGQDSYGQYF.

The rearrangement links TRBV4-3 to TRBJ2-3; D remains unclear. V was shortened by 5 bases and J by 5 bases, with 11 bases between the two germline ends. There are 13 residues in the CDR3. Germline lookup yields CDR1 LGHNA and CDR2 YSLEER. CDR3 loop: CASSYVVRDTQYF. The CDR3 nucleotides are TGCGCCAGCAGCTACGTGGTCCGAGATACGCAGTATTTT.

The V gene is TRBV7-2, the J gene TRBJ2-7; the D is unclear. Germline values: CDR1 SGHTA, CDR2 FQGNSA. V was clipped by 5 bases and J by 0 bases, with 8 bases between them. This CDR3 region has 13 residues. The CDR3 protein is CASSHTFSYEQYF. The CDR3 region has the DNA TGTGCCAGCAGCCACACGTTCTCCTACGAGCAGTACTTC.